Listed below are T cell receptor beta chains from one sample, sequenced in a study of monozygotic twins with inflammatory bowel disease. Using the 5' RACE reads, TCRdb records one entry per CDR3 protein without DNA. The repertoire table contains approximately 400,000 distinct CDR3 sequences. Sequenced sample: blood. These TCRs come from a human donor with ulcerative colitis or Crohn's disease, or a healthy co-twin of an affected twin (not recorded which). Both conserved end residues are part of each CDR3. Each record gives: V gene, J gene, CDR3 length, CDR3 protein.

>TRBV13|TRBJ1-1|21
CASSFQTGTPLFTGMNTEAFF
>TRBV5-6|TRBJ2-1|12
CASSYSGLPLEF
>TRBV5-1|TRBJ1-1|18
CASSLALGTGHLNTEAFF
>TRBV6-5|TRBJ2-7|16
CASSYRAAGNPYEQYF
>TRBV12-3/TRBV12-4|TRBJ1-1|14
CASRKNGGVLTAFF
>TRBV9|TRBJ2-5|15
CASSVGLASQETQYF
>TRBV5-4|TRBJ1-1|15
CASSLSTGGVTEAFF
>TRBV5-1|TRBJ1-6|15
CASSLEGTLRNPLHF
>TRBV6-1|TRBJ2-7|16
CASSPRTSGGPREQYF
>TRBV5-4|TRBJ2-5|15
CASSPRPGDQETQYF